This T cell receptor (beta chain) is from a study of CD8+ T cells in alopecia areata. Per the germline V gene, CDR1 is MGHDK and CDR2 is SYGVNS. V was pared by 5 bases and J by 4 bases, with 6 bases between. The CDR3 length is 12 residues. Comments on this clone: Its antigen is undetermined.

As the sequencing template, cDNA was produced by extracting RNA and reverse transcribing it. Only in-frame clones appear in the TCRdb table, and some are missing; sequencing was by immunoSEQ multiplex PCR. The sample includes approximately 150,000 clones, about 86% seen only once; the top ten take about 13%. Study results and caveats: Whereas mice showed it more clearly, TCR sharing across patients was murkier, possibly because of HLA.

Treatment meaning: oral pan-JAK inhibitor, 5-10 mg twice daily. T lymphocytes (CD4+ and CD8+) were sorted from PBMCs. Specimen: CD8+ T cells sorted from blood, collected at week 4, from a patient treated with tofacitinib. The receptor comes from a human donor with alopecia areata. The chain links TRBV25-1 to TRBJ2-1; tentative D call: TRBD2 (5 bases). CDR3 region: CASSSGYNEQFF. The CDR3 nucleotides are TGTGCCAGCAGTAGCGGTTACAATGAGCAGTTCTTC.